This T cell receptor beta chain originates from a study of T cells after yellow fever vaccination (dated by TCRdb to 2018 to 2020). In terms of the full investigation: Libraries from fractions with low cell numbers were prepared with the SMART-Seq v4 Ultra Low Input RNA kit. To track T-cell clones before and after primary and booster YFV17D yellow fever vaccination, bulk TCR alpha and beta repertoires were sequenced longitudinally. Two healthy male donors, one aged 18 to 30 and one aged 30 to 39 years, were included in the cohort. Blood was drawn at multiple timepoints before and after primary and secondary immunization, with bulk PBMC replicates and cell subsets isolated.

What the research found in general, with its limitations: A small fraction of clonotypes appeared in both the CD4 and CD8 compartments, likely as a result of convergent recombination. Most clones expanded after primary vaccination (about 96% of CD4 and roughly 88% of CD8) were re-detected after the booster, suggesting that broad memory maintenance occurred. Because only two donors were included in the study, the extent to which the findings can be generalized is limited. Because abundant contaminating clonotypes from the bulk population could be contained in FACS-sorted repertoires, computational filtering was required. Compared with the primary T-cell response, the secondary T-cell response was faster but weaker, reaching its peak on day 5 rather than on day 15.

Reads for this sample came from an Illumina NovaSeq 6000. Synthesis of TCR cDNA relied on 5'RACE template switching, a step that introduced a universal primer site along with unique molecular identifiers. Priming of cDNA synthesis was performed from both the TCR alpha and TCR beta constant segments. Library amplification involved two PCR steps, and the second step added sample barcodes and sequencing adapters. Sequencing of the libraries was done on either Illumina HiSeq 2500 (2x100 bp) or NovaSeq (2x150 bp). The authors processed their data as follows. MIGEC handled demultiplexing of reads and collapsing into UMI consensus sequences, while MiXCR performed V(D)J alignment. Clonotypes responding to the vaccine were identified with edgeR on replicate PBMC samples, with the criteria of FDR below 0.01 and a log2 fold change above 5 up to day 15. CD4 or CD8 identity was assigned to each bulk clonotype according to whether the clonotype was present at higher abundance in the sequenced CD4 repertoire or the sequenced CD8 repertoire. The public reads were run again by TCRdb, first through fastp at Q25 and then through MiXCR, and only productive beta chains were kept. Rows are combined by CDR3 protein, so each entry shows the most common genes and DNA. TCRdb's processing, not the authors', yielded these V and J calls. Here the sample has more than 300,000 distinct CDR3 sequences; around 4.5% occur a single time. Just under 20% of the sample lies in the top ten.

In light of the paper, this sample's treatment or condition label describes: live attenuated yellow fever vaccine strain. At every blood-draw timepoint, two biological replicates of bulk PBMCs were collected. PBMCs were isolated from peripheral blood using a standard Ficoll-Paque protocol. TriZol was used to extract RNA from bulk PBMCs, CD4 and CD8 fractions, and dextramer-positive and dextramer-negative fractions. The CDR3 starts with the cysteine, ends with the phenylalanine, and has 12 residues. Here the CDR3 DNA is all that survives: 36 bases in frame from base 1. V is pared back by 5 bases and J by 7 bases, with 9 bases lying between the germline termini. Taken from the germline V gene, the CDR1 and CDR2 loops are SGHTA and FQGTGA. Notes on this clonotype: There is no known antigen for this receptor. No qualities accompany the bases; no much larger clone lies one base away.

This sample comprised PBMCs, obtained 15 days after the yellow fever booster vaccination. This receptor was obtained from a man aged 18 to 35 who received the YFV17D yellow fever vaccine. The chain is assembled from TRBV7-3 and TRBJ2-1; the D gene is perhaps TRBD1, from 6 matching bases. DNA sequence: TGTGCCAGCAGCAAAAGGGGGAATGAGCAGTTCTTC. Protein translation: CASSKRGNEQFF. Beyond the CDR3, the reference TRBV7-3 and TRBJ2-1 genes provide the residues; the full variable domain reads: GAGVSQTPSNKVTEKGKYVELRCDPISGHTALYWYRQSLGQGPEFLIYFQGTGAADDSGLPNDRFFAVRPEGSVSTLKIQRTERGDSAVYLCASSKRGNEQFFGPGTRLTVL.